This T cell receptor (beta chain) was recorded in a study of CD8 T cells in ankylosing spondylitis. CDR3 size: 13 residues. CDR1 and CDR2 (germline): SQVTM, ANQGSEA. Trimming took 8 bases from V and 5 from J; bases not matched to a gene: 9. Each CDR3 protein is one row after TCRdb ran MiXCR on the 5' RACE reads. The data show some 240,000 distinct CDR3 sequences, about 18% seen once. This clonotype appeared many times. The clonotype was recovered from a male donor with ankylosing spondylitis or in good health (not recorded which). J is TRBJ2-1 and V is TRBV29-1; 7 bases match TRBD2. The specimen was blood, either unsorted or a sorted T cell fraction (not recorded which). CDR3 amino acids: CSYRLAPHNEQFF. The CDR3 DNA is TGCAGCTACAGACTAGCCCCACACAATGAGCAGTTCTTC.